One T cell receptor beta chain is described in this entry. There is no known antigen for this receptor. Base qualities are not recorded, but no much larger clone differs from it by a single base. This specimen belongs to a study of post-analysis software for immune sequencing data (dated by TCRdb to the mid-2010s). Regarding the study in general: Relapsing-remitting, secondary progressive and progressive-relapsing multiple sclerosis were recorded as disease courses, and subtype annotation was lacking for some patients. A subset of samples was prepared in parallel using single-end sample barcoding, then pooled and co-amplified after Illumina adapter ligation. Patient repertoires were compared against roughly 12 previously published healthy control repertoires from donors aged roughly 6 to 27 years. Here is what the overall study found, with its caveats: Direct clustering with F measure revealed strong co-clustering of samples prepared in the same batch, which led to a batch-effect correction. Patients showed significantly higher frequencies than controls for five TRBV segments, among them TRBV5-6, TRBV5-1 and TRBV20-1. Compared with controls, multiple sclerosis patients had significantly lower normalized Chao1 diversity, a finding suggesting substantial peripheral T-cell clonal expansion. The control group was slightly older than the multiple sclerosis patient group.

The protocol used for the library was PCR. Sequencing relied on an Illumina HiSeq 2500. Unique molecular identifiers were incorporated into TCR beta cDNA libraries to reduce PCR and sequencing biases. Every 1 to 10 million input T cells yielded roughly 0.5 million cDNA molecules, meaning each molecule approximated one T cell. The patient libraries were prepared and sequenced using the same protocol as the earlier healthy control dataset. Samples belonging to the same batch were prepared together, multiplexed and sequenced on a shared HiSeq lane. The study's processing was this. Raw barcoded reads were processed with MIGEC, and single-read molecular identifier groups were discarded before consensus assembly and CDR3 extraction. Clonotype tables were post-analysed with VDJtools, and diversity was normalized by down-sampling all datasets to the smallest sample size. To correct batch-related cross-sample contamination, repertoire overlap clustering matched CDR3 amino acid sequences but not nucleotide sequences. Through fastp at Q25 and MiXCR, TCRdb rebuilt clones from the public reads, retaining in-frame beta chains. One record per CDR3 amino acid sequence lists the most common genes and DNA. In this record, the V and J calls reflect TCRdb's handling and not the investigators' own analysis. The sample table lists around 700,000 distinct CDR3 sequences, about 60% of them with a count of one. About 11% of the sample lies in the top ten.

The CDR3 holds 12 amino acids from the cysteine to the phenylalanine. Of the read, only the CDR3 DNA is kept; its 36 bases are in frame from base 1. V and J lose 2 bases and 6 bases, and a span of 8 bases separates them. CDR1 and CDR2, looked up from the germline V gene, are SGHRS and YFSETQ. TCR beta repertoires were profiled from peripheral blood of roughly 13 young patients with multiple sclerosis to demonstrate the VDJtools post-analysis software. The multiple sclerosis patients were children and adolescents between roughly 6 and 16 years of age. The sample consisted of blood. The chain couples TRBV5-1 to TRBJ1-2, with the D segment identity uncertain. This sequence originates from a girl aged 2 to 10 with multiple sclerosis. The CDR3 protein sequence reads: CASSLHSNGYTF. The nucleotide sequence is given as TGCGCCAGCAGCTTACACAGTAATGGCTACACCTTC.